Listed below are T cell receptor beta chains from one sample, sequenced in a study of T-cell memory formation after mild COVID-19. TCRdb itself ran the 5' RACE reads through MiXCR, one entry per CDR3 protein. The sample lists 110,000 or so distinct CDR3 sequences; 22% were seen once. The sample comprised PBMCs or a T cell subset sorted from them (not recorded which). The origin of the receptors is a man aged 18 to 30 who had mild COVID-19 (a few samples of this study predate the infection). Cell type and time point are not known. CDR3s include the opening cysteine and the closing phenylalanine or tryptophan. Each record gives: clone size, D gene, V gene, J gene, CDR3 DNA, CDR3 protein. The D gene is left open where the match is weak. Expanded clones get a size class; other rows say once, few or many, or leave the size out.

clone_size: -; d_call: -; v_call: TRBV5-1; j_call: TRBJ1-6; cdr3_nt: TGCGCCAGCAGCCCAAGACAGGCTGTGAGTTCACCCCTCCACTTT; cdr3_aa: CASSPRQAVSSPLHF
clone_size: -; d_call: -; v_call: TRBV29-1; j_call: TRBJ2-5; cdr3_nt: TGCAGCGTTGTGGCGGCTCAAGAGACCCAGTACTTC; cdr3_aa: CSVVAAQETQYF
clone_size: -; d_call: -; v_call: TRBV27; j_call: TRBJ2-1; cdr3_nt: TGTGCCAGCAGTGTAGTAGGGGGCGGGGATCAGTTCTTC; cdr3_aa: CASSVVGGGDQFF
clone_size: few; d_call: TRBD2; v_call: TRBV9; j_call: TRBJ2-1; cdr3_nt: TGTGCCAGCAGCGTCCTAGCGGGGGGGGGTAATGAGCAGTTCTTC; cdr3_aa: CASSVLAGGGNEQFF
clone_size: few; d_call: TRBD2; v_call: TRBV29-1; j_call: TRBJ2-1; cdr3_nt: TGCAGCGTGGCTGGACTAGCCCGGGGTACCCTCTTC; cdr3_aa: CSVAGLARGTLF
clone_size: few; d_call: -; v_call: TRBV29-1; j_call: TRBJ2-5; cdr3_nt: TGCAGCGTTGTTATCCCCGGGGGACAAGAGACCCAGTACTTC; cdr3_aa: CSVVIPGGQETQYF
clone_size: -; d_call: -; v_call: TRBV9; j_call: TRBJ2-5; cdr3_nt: TGTGCCAGCAGCCCCAGTTTAGGGGGACTTCTCCAAGAGACCCAGTACTTC; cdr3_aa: CASSPSLGGLLQETQYF
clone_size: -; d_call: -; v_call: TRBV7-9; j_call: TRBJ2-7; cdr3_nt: TGTGCCAGCAGACTCGCGGCTCTGGACGACGAGCAGTACTTC; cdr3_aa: CASRLAALDDEQYF
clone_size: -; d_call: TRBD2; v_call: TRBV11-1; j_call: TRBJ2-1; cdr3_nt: TGTGCCAGCAGCTTGCCGACTAGCGCCCACAATGAGCAGTTCTTC; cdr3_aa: CASSLPTSAHNEQFF
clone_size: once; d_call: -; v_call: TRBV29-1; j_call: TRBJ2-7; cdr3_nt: TGCAGCGTGGGGGCCTCTGGTGGCGAGCAGTACTTC; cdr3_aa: CSVGASGGEQYF
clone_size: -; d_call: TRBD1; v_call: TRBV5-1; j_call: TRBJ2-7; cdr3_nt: TGCGCCAGCAGCGAACCCTGGACAGGGGGCTTCCGCGAGCAGTACTTC; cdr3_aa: CASSEPWTGGFREQYF
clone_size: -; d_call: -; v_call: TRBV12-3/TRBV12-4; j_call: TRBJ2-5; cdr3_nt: TGTGCCAGCAGTTCCAGGACATACGAAAAGACCCAGTACTTC; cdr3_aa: CASSSRTYEKTQYF
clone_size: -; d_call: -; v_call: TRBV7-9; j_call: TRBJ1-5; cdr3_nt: TGTGCCAGCAGCCCGAGCAATCAGCCCCAGCATTTT; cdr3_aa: CASSPSNQPQHF
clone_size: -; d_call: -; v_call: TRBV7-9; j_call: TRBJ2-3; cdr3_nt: TGTGCCAGCACCACGTGGGATACGCAGTATTTT; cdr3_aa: CASTTWDTQYF
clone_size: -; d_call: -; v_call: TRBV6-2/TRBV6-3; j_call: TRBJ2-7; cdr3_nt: TGTGCCAGCAGTTACTGGTACGAGCAGTACTTC; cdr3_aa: CASSYWYEQYF
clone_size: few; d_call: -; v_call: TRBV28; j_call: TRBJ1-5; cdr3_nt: TGTGCCAGCACCCAGAGAAGAACCTATAGCAATCAGCCCCAGCATTTT; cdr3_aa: CASTQRRTYSNQPQHF
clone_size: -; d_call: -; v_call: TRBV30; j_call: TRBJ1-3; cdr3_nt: TGTGCCTGGAGTCTACAAGCTGGAAACACCATATATTTT; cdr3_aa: CAWSLQAGNTIYF
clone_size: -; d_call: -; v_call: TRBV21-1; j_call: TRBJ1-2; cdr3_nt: TGTGCCAGCACCATTAACTATGGCTACACCTTC; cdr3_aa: CASTINYGYTF
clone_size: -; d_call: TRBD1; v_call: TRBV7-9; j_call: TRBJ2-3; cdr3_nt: TGTGCCAGCAGCTTAGTTCAGGGGGCGGAGGACTATGACACAGATACGCAGTATTTT; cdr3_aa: CASSLVQGAEDYDTDTQYF
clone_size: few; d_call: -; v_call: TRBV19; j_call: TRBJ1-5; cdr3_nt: TGTGCCAGTAACATAGTTTGGACAGACAATCAGCCCCAGCATTTT; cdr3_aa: CASNIVWTDNQPQHF
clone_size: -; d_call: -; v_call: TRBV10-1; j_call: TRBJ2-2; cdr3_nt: TGCGCCAGCAGTGAGTTTAGCGGAAAAGGGGACACCGGGGAGCTGTTTTTT; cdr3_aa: CASSEFSGKGDTGELFF
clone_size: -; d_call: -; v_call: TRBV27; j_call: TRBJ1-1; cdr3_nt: TGTGCCAGCAGTTTTCTATTGGCGAACACTGAAGCTTTCTTT; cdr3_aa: CASSFLLANTEAFF
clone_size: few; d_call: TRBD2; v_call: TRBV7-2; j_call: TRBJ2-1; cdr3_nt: TGTGCCAGCAGCCTTGGACTAGCGGGGGGTGGCCAGTTCTTC; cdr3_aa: CASSLGLAGGGQFF
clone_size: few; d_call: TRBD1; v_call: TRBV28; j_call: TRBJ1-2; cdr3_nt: TGTGCCAGCAGTGGACAGGGGAGGACCTATGGCTACACCTTC; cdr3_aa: CASSGQGRTYGYTF
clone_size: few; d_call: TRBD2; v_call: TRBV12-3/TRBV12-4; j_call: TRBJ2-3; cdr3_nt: TGTGCCAGCAGTTTAAGCGGGGGGGCGGGAGATACGCAGTATTTT; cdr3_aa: CASSLSGGAGDTQYF
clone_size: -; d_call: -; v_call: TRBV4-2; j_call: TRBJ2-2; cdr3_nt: TGTGCCAGCAGCCAAGATCTAGAGGGTACCGGGGAGCTGTTTTTT; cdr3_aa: CASSQDLEGTGELFF
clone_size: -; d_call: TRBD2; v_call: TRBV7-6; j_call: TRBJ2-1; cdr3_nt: TGTGCCAGCAGCTCTACGTCTAGCGGGGAATACAATGAGCAGTTCTTC; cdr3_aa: CASSSTSSGEYNEQFF
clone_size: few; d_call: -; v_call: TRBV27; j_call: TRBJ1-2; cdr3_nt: TGTGCCAGCAGTGGGAGCGGGCACGCTAACTATGGCTACACCTTC; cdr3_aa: CASSGSGHANYGYTF
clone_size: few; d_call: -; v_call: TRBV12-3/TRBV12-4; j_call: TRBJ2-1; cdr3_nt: TGTGCCAGCAGCATCAGTGTTAATGAGCAGTTCTTC; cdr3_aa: CASSISVNEQFF
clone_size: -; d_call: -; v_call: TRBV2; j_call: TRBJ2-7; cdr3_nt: TGTGCCGGCGCCAGGGACAACACCTACGAGCAGTACTTC; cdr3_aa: CAGARDNTYEQYF
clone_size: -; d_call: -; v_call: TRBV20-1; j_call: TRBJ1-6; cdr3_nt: TGCAGTGCTAGCCCAGAAAGCTCCTATAATTCACCCCTCCACTTT; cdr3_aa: CSASPESSYNSPLHF
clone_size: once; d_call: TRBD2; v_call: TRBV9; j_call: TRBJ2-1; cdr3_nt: TGTGCCAGCGCCGCGGGGGGCTACAATGAGCAGTTCTTC; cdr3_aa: CASAAGGYNEQFF
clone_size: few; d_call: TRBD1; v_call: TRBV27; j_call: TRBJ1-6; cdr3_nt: TGTGCCAGCAGTTTAGACAGGGGGAAATCACCCCTCCACTTT; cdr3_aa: CASSLDRGKSPLHF
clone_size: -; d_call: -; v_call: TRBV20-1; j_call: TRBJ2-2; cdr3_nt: TGCAGTGCTAGCCGACGGGAGCGCCGGGAGCTGTTTTTT; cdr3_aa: CSASRRERRELFF
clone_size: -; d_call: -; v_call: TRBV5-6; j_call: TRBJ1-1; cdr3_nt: TGTGCCAGCAGCTTGGGAGGGGGATGGACTGAAGCTTTCTTT; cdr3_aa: CASSLGGGWTEAFF
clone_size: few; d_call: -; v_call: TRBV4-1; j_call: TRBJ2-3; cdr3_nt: TGCGCCAGCAGCCAAGGACAGGGCGGGAACACAGATACGCAGTATTTT; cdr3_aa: CASSQGQGGNTDTQYF
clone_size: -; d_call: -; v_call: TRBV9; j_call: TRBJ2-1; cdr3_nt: TGTGCCAGCAGCCCTTCCGGTTACGTTGAGCAGTTCTTC; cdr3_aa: CASSPSGYVEQFF
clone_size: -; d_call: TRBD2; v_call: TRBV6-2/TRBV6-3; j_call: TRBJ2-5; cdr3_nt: TGTGCCAGCAGTTACCCGACTCTAGCGGGGGCTCAAGAGACCCAGTACTTC; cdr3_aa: CASSYPTLAGAQETQYF
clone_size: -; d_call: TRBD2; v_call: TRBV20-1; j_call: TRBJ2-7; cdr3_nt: TGCAGTGCTTCGGGGACTAGCAACTCCTACGAGCAGTACTTC; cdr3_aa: CSASGTSNSYEQYF
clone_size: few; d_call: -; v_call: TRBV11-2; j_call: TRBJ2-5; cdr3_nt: TGTGCCAGCAGCTCAATAGGTACTCAAGAGACCCAGTACTTC; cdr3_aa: CASSSIGTQETQYF
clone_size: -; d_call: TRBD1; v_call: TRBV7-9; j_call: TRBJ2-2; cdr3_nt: TGTGCCAGCAGCGGGGGGACAGGTGGTACCGGGGAGCTGTTTTTT; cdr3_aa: CASSGGTGGTGELFF
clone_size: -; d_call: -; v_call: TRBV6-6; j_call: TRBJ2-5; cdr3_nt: TGTGCCAGCAGTTATCTCGGGCGAGCGTCAGAGACCCAGTACTTC; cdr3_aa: CASSYLGRASETQYF